This TCR beta chain is from a study of T cells in narcolepsy. Study-level background: Enrolled donors included narcolepsy type 1 or type 2 patients and healthy controls.

CDR1 is SGHRS and CDR2 is YFSETQ in the germline V gene. The CDR3 contains 15 residues. V lost 4 bases and J lost 1; bases outside the gene matches: 7. Points from the study as a whole: Same-patient CSF and blood CD4+ T cell clonotypes included HCRT-specific and TRIB2-specific autoreactive ones. Blood of same and different patients, but not healthy controls, reportedly held recurring autoreactive clonotypes.

TCRdb's copy holds only in-frame clones and misses some; the assay was immunoSEQ multiplex PCR. The sample records 30,000 to 35,000 clones, over 80% being singletons. In regard to this clone: Its antigen is unknown.

The chain has TRBV5-1 and TRBJ2-5, with 7 bases fitting TRBD1. The clonotype was recovered from a human donor with narcolepsy. Sequencing input: CD45RA- memory CD4+ T cells from PBMCs. The CDR3 loop is CASSMTGTPQETQYF. The CDR3 nucleotides read TGCGCCAGCAGCATGACAGGGACGCCCCAAGAGACCCAGTACTTC.